The 5 T cell receptor beta chains listed next were all sequenced from one sample in a study of T cells in Graves' hyperthyroidism and ophthalmopathy. Template material for amplifying TCR beta CDR3 regions consisted of RNA transcripts. During a first-round RT-PCR of the TCR CDR3, the HTBI primer set was used. From the multiplex PCR reads, TCRdb called clonotypes with MiXCR, one entry per CDR3 protein. The sample lists hundreds of thousands of distinct CDR3 sequences; 30% to 40% were seen once. The sequencing input was blood. All receptors come from a woman aged 40-49 years with Graves' hyperthyroidism.

There are many counts of this clonotype. The chain has TRBV7-2 and TRBJ2-7, with unresolved D. Germline V gene lookup returns CDR1 SGHTA and CDR2 FQGNSA. V was trimmed by 1 base and J by 2 bases, leaving 15 bases between them. The CDR3 has 16 amino acids. CDR3 sequence (DNA): TGTGCCAGCAGCTTAGAGGGCAATAGCTTAGCCTACGAGCAGTACTTC. Translated, it gives CASSLEGNSLAYEQYF. Full variable domain (outside the CDR3, taken from reference TRBV7-2 and TRBJ2-7): GAGVSQSPSNKVTEKGKDVELRCDPISGHTALYWYRQSLGQGLEFLIYFQGNSAPDKSGLPSDRFSAERTGGSVSTLTIQRTQQEDSAVYLCASSLEGNSLAYEQYFGPGTRLTVT.

In regard to this clonotype: The junction differs from germline at one of its ends, possibly a read error. The rearrangement joins TRBV6-1 to TRBJ1-2, with 8 bases identical to TRBD1. Germline CDR1 and CDR2: MNHNS and SASEGT. This CDR3 comprises 15 residues. The DNA for the CDR3 is TGTGCCAGCAGCGCACCCGACAGGGGCGCCTATGGCCACACCTTC. Amino acid sequence: CASSAPDRGAYGHTF.

The chain recombines TRBV6-5 with TRBJ2-7; D might be TRBD1 (5 bases). The CDR3 is 15 amino acids. Germline CDR1 and CDR2: MNHEY and SVGAGI. V dropped 0 bases and J dropped 2 bases, with 11 bases sitting between them. In DNA form, the CDR3 reads TGTGCCAGCAGTTACTCGAGTGGGGCTCCCTACGAGCAGTACTTC. The encoded protein is CASSYSSGAPYEQYF.

The chain is built from TRBV7-2 and TRBJ1-5; TRBD1 matches 8 bases. This CDR3 comprises 16 residues. Trimming cost V 4 bases and J 7 bases; bases outside gene matches: 12. Germline CDR1 reads SGHTA; CDR2 reads FQGNSA. CDR3 loop: CASSSRQGIKGQPQHF. As DNA, the CDR3 is TGTGCCAGCAGCTCTAGACAGGGGATTAAGGGCCAGCCCCAGCATTTT.

The genes are TRBV7-9 and TRBJ2-5; TRBD1 might be the D (6 bases). The DNA end is a closer match to TRBJ2-7, so the J assignment may be wrong. The germline V gene has CDR1 SEHNR and CDR2 FQNEAQ (reference sequence). The CDR3 is 15 residues long. CDR3 in amino acids: CASSPHREGSNEQYF. CDR3 DNA: TGTGCCAGCAGTCCACACAGGGAAGGTTCCAACGAGCAGTACTTC.